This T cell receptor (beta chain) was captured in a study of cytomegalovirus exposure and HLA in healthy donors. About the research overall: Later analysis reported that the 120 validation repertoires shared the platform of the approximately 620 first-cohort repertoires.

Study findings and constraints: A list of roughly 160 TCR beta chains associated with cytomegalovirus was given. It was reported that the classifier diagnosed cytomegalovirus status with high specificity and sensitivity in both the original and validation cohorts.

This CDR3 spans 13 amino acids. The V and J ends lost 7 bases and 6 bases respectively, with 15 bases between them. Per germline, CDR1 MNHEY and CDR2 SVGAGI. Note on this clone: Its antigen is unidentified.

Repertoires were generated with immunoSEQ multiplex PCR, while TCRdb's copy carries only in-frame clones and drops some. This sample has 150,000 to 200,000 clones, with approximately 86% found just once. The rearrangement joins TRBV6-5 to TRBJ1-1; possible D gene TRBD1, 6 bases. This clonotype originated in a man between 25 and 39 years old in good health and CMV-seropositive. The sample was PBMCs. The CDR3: CASTPGGLAEAFF. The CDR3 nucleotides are TGTGCCAGCACCCCGGGGGGCTTGGCTGAAGCTTTCTTT.